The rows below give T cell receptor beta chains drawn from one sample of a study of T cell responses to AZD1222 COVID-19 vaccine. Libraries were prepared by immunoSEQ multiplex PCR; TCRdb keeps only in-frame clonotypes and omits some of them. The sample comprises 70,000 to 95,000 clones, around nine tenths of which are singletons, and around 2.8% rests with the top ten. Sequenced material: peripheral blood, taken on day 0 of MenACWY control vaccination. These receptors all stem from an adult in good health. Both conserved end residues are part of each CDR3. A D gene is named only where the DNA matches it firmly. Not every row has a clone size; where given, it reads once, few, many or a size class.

TGTGCCAGCAGTGATTCTGGGACGTATGGCTACACCTTC CASSDSGTYGYTF TRBJ1-2 TRBV25-1 . .
TGTGCCAGCAGTTCCGACCACCATAGCAATCAGCCCCAGCATTTT CASSSDHHSNQPQHF TRBJ1-5 TRBV6-2/TRBV6-3 . .
TGCGCCAGCAGCCAGACAGGGGAAGTTGGCGAGCAGTACTTC CASSQTGEVGEQYF TRBJ2-7 TRBV10-2 TRBD1 .
TGCAGCGTTGAAACTAGCGGGAGCTCCTACAATGAGCAGTTCTTC CSVETSGSSYNEQFF TRBJ2-1 TRBV29-1 TRBD2 .
TGTGCCTGGAGTCGGACACGAACTAATGAAAAACTGTTTTTT CAWSRTRTNEKLFF TRBJ1-4 TRBV30 . .
TGTGCCAGCAGTCATACAGGGGAAGGGACTGAAGCTTTCTTT CASSHTGEGTEAFF TRBJ1-1 TRBV7-8 TRBD1 .
TGTGCCTGGAGTATCATGGGACAGGTACAATCCGAGCAGTACTTC CAWSIMGQVQSEQYF TRBJ2-7 TRBV30 TRBD1 .
TGTGCCAGCAGCCCAGTGGGCAGCAATGAGCAGTTCTTC CASSPVGSNEQFF TRBJ2-1 TRBV9 . .
TGTGCCAGCAGCCTGGACAGGGGGCGTGAAAAACTGTTTTTT CASSLDRGREKLFF TRBJ1-4 TRBV28 TRBD1 .
TGCGCCAGCAGCGAAGGGCCAGGTCAGCCCCAGCATTTT CASSEGPGQPQHF TRBJ1-5 TRBV5-1 . once
TGTGCCAGCAGTTTCTCAGGGTTAGAAGGCAATCAGCCCCAGCATTTT CASSFSGLEGNQPQHF TRBJ1-5 TRBV27 . .
TGCAGCGTTGGTGAGGACTATGGCTACACCTTC CSVGEDYGYTF TRBJ1-2 TRBV29-1 . .